This T cell receptor (beta chain) was sequenced for a study of blood T cell repertoires in COVID-19. Germline V gene sequence: CDR1 MDHEN, CDR2 SYDVKM. The CDR3 extends over 15 amino acids. V shed 4 bases and J 4 bases; nucleotides not matched to a gene: 8. Living in under 30 US areas, the participants were between roughly 18 and 90 years of age. The study assigned cohorts using participant-reported clinical history. Produced via immunoSEQ multiplex PCR; TCRdb's table is partial and in-frame only. The sample holds roughly 400,000 clones, over 75% seen once. J is TRBJ1-2 and V is TRBV28; 8 positions match TRBD1. Sequencing used PBMCs or T cells enriched from blood (not recorded which). The origin of this receptor is a woman between 18 and 29 years old who had been exposed to COVID-19. This CDR3 reads CASSSEQGDSYGYTF. The DNA for the CDR3 is TGTGCCAGCAGTTCCGAACAGGGGGATTCCTATGGCTACACCTTC.